Detailed here is one T cell receptor beta chain. This sample is drawn from a study of blood T cell repertoires in COVID-19. Study information: From the United States, Italy and Spain came samples of acute and convalescent COVID-19. T cells, B-cell-depleted T cells, or PBMCs supplied cDNA or gDNA.

Authors' data handling: By means of reference gene primer amplification, nucleated cell counts were estimated. Assay: immunoSEQ multiplex PCR; the TCRdb copy retains only in-frame clones and omits some. V, J and clone size are taken as reported in that table, and D and trimming were inferred from the DNA itself. This sample has 200,000 to 300,000 clones, with about four fifths found just once. J lost 3 bases, V lost 0 bases, and 7 bases had no gene match. The germline V gene encodes CDR1 MRHNA and CDR2 SNTAGT. The CDR3 contains 17 residues. The chain has TRBV6-4 and TRBJ1-5; 8 bases are shared with TRBD1. The specimen was peripheral blood. The sequence was collected from a middle-aged man with acute or convalescent COVID-19. CDR3 sequence (DNA): TGTGCCAGCAGTGACTCAACTTACAGGGGGTTCAATCAGCCCCAGCATTTT. It is translated as CASSDSTYRGFNQPQHF.